This TCR beta chain is from a study of technical replicates of blood from several donors. The CDR3 sequence is 11 residues long. The V end lost 4 bases, the J end lost 14 bases, and 15 bases lay between the germline ends. The germline gives CDR1 SGDLS, CDR2 YYNGEE. This table comes from immunoSEQ multiplex PCR, and its TCRdb copy is limited to in-frame clones, with some not included. The table lists fewer than 90,000 clones, about nine tenths of them singletons. The clonotype was recovered from a human donor in good health. The sequencing input was T cells isolated from PBMCs. V is TRBV9 and J is TRBJ1-2; D ambiguous. Written as DNA, the CDR3 is TGTGCCAGCAGCACCCGATTAGGACTTACCTTC. This sequence encodes CASSTRLGLTF.